One sample yielded the 23 T cell receptor beta chains listed below, sequenced in a study of T cells after yellow fever vaccination (dated by TCRdb to about 2019). Per the publication, the treatment or condition label means: live attenuated yellow fever vaccine strain. Library preparation employed 5' RACE. Sequencing was carried out with an Illumina HiSeq 2500. The public sequencing data were trimmed at Q25 with fastp and processed into clonotypes with MiXCR by TCRdb, which kept only in-frame beta chains. All rows with the same CDR3 protein become a single entry with the most common DNA and genes. A total of 610,000 or so distinct CDR3 sequences appear in this sample, approximately 13% of them only once. The ten largest clones capture about 15% of the sample. The sample was PBMCs, taken on the day of the yellow fever booster vaccination. These receptors were obtained from a man aged 25-45 years who received the YFV17D yellow fever vaccine.

In the case of this clonotype: This CDR3 fails to terminate in the conserved phenylalanine or tryptophan, so it likely reflects a read error. The chain uses TRBV18 and TRBJ2-1; TRBD2 agrees at 7 bases. The V gene end was trimmed by 3 bases and the J gene end by 9 bases; junction bases not matched to a gene: 2. Germline V lookup: CDR1 KGHSH, CDR2 LQKENI. This CDR3 comprises 12 residues. CDR3: CASSPGGTEQFL. The CDR3, as DNA: TGTGCCAGCTCACCGGGAGGGACTGAGCAGTTCCTC.

V and J are TRBV9 and TRBJ2-2; 12 positions agree with TRBD1. This CDR3 has 15 residues. Germline CDR1 SGDLS, CDR2 YYNGEE. The V segment lost 4 bases and the J segment 9 bases; nucleotides outside the gene matches: 7. The CDR3 DNA sequence: TGTGCCAGCAGCAGACCGGGACAGGGGGCTTGGGAGCTGTTTTTT. Encoded protein: CASSRPGQGAWELFF.

The V and J genes are TRBV7-2 and TRBJ1-5, with 7 bases lining up with TRBD1. The V segment lost 9 bases and the J segment 7 bases; nucleotides outside the gene matches: 12. This CDR3 is 14 amino acids long. The germline gives CDR1 SGHTA, CDR2 FQGNSA. The CDR3 nucleotides read TGTGCCAGTACCCAGAATCCAGGGGGACAGCCCCAGCATTTT. Residues: CASTQNPGGQPQHF.

The table lists this clonotype with a few counts. The CDR3 is CASSYLGQPSPLHF. The CDR3 DNA is TGTGCCAGCAGCTATCTGGGACAGCCGTCACCCCTCCACTTT. The V call is TRBV7-2, the J call TRBJ1-6, with 7 bases lining up with TRBD1. This CDR3 is 14 amino acids long. V gave up 4 bases and J gave up 10 bases; unmatched junction bases: 7. CDR1 and CDR2 from the germline V gene are SGHTA and FQGNSA. Full variable domain (rest looked up from reference TRBV7-2 and TRBJ1-6): GAGVSQSPSNKVTEKGKDVELRCDPISGHTALYWYRQSLGQGLEFLIYFQGNSAPDKSGLPSDRFSAERTGGSVSTLTIQRTQQEDSAVYLCASSYLGQPSPLHFGNGTRLTVT.

The CDR3 region has the DNA TGCGCCAGCAGCGTGATAGCGGGAGCAGAAACCGGGGAGCTGTTTTTT. Translation: CASSVIAGAETGELFF. The chain joins TRBV5-1 to TRBJ2-2, with 9 nucleotides matching TRBD2. This CDR3 is built from 16 residues. CDR1 SGHRS and CDR2 YFSETQ come from the germline V gene. Trimming removed 4 bases from V and 5 bases from J; junction bases left unmatched: 9.

The V gene is TRBV4-2, the J gene TRBJ2-3; D unresolved. Trimming removed 5 bases at V and 0 bases at J, with 12 bases between. The germline V gene has CDR1 LGHNA and CDR2 YNFKEQ. This CDR3 has 15 residues. DNA of the CDR3: TGTGCCAGCAGCATTGACTTGCTTAGCACAGATACGCAGTATTTT. This encodes CASSIDLLSTDTQYF.

This clonotype has at least ten counts. The chain combines TRBV28 with TRBJ2-1; TRBD2 matches 9 bases. The CDR3 totals 16 residues. The trim removed 5 bases at V and 8 bases at J, leaving 13 bases unmatched. CDR1 and CDR2 from the germline V gene are MDHEN and SYDVKM. The CDR3 region is CASSPAGLAGRDEQFF. CDR3 coding DNA: TGTGCCAGCAGTCCAGCCGGGCTAGCGGGACGGGATGAGCAGTTCTTC.

This clonotype has ten or more counts. The rearrangement uses TRBV9 and TRBJ2-3; D uncertain. This CDR3 is 15 amino acids long. Germline V CDR1 and CDR2: SGDLS, YYNGEE. V was shortened by 0 bases and J by 2 bases, with 10 bases between the two germline ends. The CDR3 is CASSVAPSHTDTQYF. The CDR3 nucleotides are TGTGCCAGCAGCGTAGCCCCCTCCCACACAGATACGCAGTATTTT.

This clonotype was counted a few times. V and J are TRBV7-8 and TRBJ1-1, with D hard to call. Germline V gene lookup returns CDR1 SGHVS and CDR2 FQNEAQ. The V gene lost 5 bases and the J gene lost 1 base, with 17 bases spanning the gap. There are 16 residues in the CDR3. The DNA for the CDR3 is TGTGCCAGCAGCCCCGGATCGAGGGTTTCGAACACTGAAGCTTTCTTT. Translated, it gives CASSPGSRVSNTEAFF.

The rearrangement joins TRBV7-6 to TRBJ2-7, with D possibly TRBD2 on 5 matching bases. Germline CDR1 reads SGHVS; CDR2 reads FNYEAQ. V was pared by 0 bases and J by 0 bases, with 9 bases between. CDR3 length: 15 residues. The CDR3 DNA reads as TGTGCCAGCAGCTTAGCGGGAGATTCCTCCTACGAGCAGTACTTC. This codes for CASSLAGDSSYEQYF.

This clonotype was counted many times. V usage is TRBV20-1 and J usage is TRBJ2-5, with a tentative D call TRBD1 (5 bases). The CDR3 consists of 15 residues. Germline V CDR1 and CDR2: DFQATT, SNEGSKA (reference sequence). V lost 5 bases and J 5 bases, leaving 21 bases between the germline ends. CDR3 amino acids: CSARIAGIAMETQYF. The CDR3 DNA sequence: TGCAGTGCTCGAATAGCAGGGATCGCTATGGAGACCCAGTACTTC.

This clonotype turned up a few times. This chain joins TRBV9 and TRBJ2-7; TRBD1 matches at 12 bases. Germline values: CDR1 SGDLS, CDR2 YYNGEE. The V gene end was trimmed by 4 bases and the J gene end by 3 bases; junction bases not matched to a gene: 5. CDR3 length: 15 amino acids. CDR3 residues: CASSTGTGGFYEQYF. The CDR3 DNA follows: TGTGCCAGCAGCACCGGGACAGGGGGCTTCTACGAGCAGTACTTC.

The chain's CDR3 is CASSQMTENSPLHF. In nucleotides, the CDR3 is TGTGCCAGCAGCCAAATGACAGAGAATTCACCCCTCCACTTT. This sequence joins TRBV3-1 and TRBJ1-6, with D perhaps matching TRBD1 (5 bases). The germline V gene has CDR1 LGHDT and CDR2 YNNKEL (reference sequence). The CDR3 is 14 residues long. The V gene lost 2 bases and the J gene lost 7 bases, with 9 bases spanning the gap.

Many counts were recorded for this clonotype. The genes are TRBV28 and TRBJ2-7, with 7 bases matching TRBD1. The CDR3 runs 14 residues. V trimming: 5 bases; J trimming: 3 bases; junction bases outside the gene matches: 7. The germline V gene encodes CDR1 MDHEN and CDR2 SYDVKM. Written as DNA, the CDR3 is TGTGCCAGCAGTAAGACAGGGTACCTCTACGAGCAGTACTTC. As protein: CASSKTGYLYEQYF.

V and J are TRBV7-2 and TRBJ1-5; tentative D call: TRBD1 (6 bases). CDR1 and CDR2 (germline): SGHTA, FQGNSA. Trimming left V 6 bases short and J 6 bases short, with 12 bases between. The CDR3 has 13 amino acids. This CDR3 is CASSTGWSQPQHF. The CDR3 DNA reads as TGTGCCAGCAGTACAGGGTGGAGTCAGCCCCAGCATTTT.

This clonotype appeared a few times. This chain links TRBV7-8 with TRBJ2-5; 11 nucleotides line up with TRBD2. Trimming at V came to 1 base and at J to 5 bases, leaving 6 bases not matched to a gene. This CDR3 region has 16 residues. Germline V gene sequence: CDR1 SGHVS, CDR2 FQNEAQ. CDR3 coding DNA: TGTGCCAGCAGCTTAGGGCGACTAGCGGGATGGGAGACCCAGTACTTC. This codes for CASSLGRLAGWETQYF.

There are many counts of this clonotype. V gene TRBV29-1 combines with J gene TRBJ2-7, with D unclear. CDR3 length: 13 amino acids. Germline assignment: CDR1 SQVTM and CDR2 ANQGSEA. Deletions cut 4 bases from V and 0 bases from J, with 10 bases between. CDR3 amino acids: CSVVQQSSYEQYF. The DNA for the CDR3 is TGCAGCGTTGTCCAACAGAGCTCCTACGAGCAGTACTTC.

This clonotype was detected only a few times. The chain couples TRBV4-1 to TRBJ1-1; tentatively, D is TRBD1 (5 bases). Trimming pared 1 base from V and 1 base from J, leaving 16 bases between. There are 17 residues in the CDR3. Germline assignment: CDR1 MGHRA and CDR2 YSYEKL. CDR3 nucleotide sequence: TGCGCCAGCAGCCAAGTGGAGGGGTTGGTGTGGAACACTGAAGCTTTCTTT. Translating it yields CASSQVEGLVWNTEAFF.

The V and J genes are TRBV6-4 and TRBJ2-2; 7 bases agree with TRBD1. V lost 4 bases to trimming and J lost 1 base; unmatched junction nucleotides: 3. Germline CDR1 reads MRHNA; CDR2 reads SNTAGT. This CDR3 is 15 amino acids long. The CDR3: CASSGTGGNTGELFF. In DNA, the CDR3 is TGTGCCAGCAGTGGGACAGGCGGGAACACCGGGGAGCTGTTTTTT.

This clonotype turned up a few times. The chain uses TRBV6-4 and TRBJ1-6; D uncertain. The CDR3 length is 15 residues. Germline CDR1 is MRHNA and CDR2 is SNTAGT. Trimming cost V 7 bases and J 6 bases, with 16 bases left between them. The CDR3 bases are TGTGCCAGCACCTCCCCGGGCAGGCCTAATTCACCCCTCCACTTT. Residues: CASTSPGRPNSPLHF.

This sequence joins TRBV7-6 and TRBJ2-1; D not certain. V was pared by 4 bases and J by 5 bases, with 12 bases between. Germline CDR1 reads SGHVS; CDR2 reads FNYEAQ. The CDR3 has 14 residues. The CDR3 protein is CASSSASGDNEQFF. The CDR3, as DNA: TGTGCCAGCAGCTCAGCTTCAGGAGACAATGAGCAGTTCTTC.

The rearrangement uses TRBV7-3 and TRBJ2-3, with 7 positions matching TRBD1. The germline V gene has CDR1 SGHTA and CDR2 FQGTGA. The CDR3 runs to 17 residues. J lost 2 bases, V lost 5 bases, and 13 bases had no gene match. CDR3 sequence: CASSQSPPGQITDTQYF. CDR3 bases: TGTGCCAGCAGCCAGTCCCCCCCGGGACAGATCACAGATACGCAGTATTTT.

V usage is TRBV7-8 and J usage is TRBJ2-5; D could derive from TRBD1 or TRBD2 (5 bases each). V shed 0 bases and J shed 5 bases, with 13 bases lying between them. This CDR3 region has 15 residues. Germline loops: CDR1 SGHVS, CDR2 FQNEAQ. The chain's CDR3 is CASSLAFGAWETQYF. The CDR3 DNA reads TGTGCCAGCAGCTTAGCGTTCGGGGCGTGGGAGACCCAGTACTTC.